This TCR beta chain stems from a study of early T cells in non-severe SARS-CoV-2 infection. General observations from the study: Lookups in VDJdb leaned toward anti-spike CD8 responses and missed private and CD4 specificities.

Individual cDNA molecules received unique molecular identifiers. TCRdb analysed the 5' RACE reads with MiXCR anew, one entry per CDR3 protein. The sample has 60,000 to 75,000 distinct CDR3 sequences; less than 12% are singletons. This clonotype was recorded at least ten times. Antigen unknown. The CDR3 sequence is 15 residues long. Germline V lookup: CDR1 KGHDR, CDR2 SFDVKD. Unmatched junction bases numbered 9, after V lost 9 bases and J lost 3 bases. The chain is built from TRBV24-1 and TRBJ2-1; TRBD2 agrees at 8 bases. The receptor was derived from an adult who was a healthcare worker with PCR-confirmed SARS-CoV-2 infection or an uninfected control (not recorded which). Here the sequenced sample was whole blood, taken at baseline. The CDR3 DNA reads TGTGCCACCGGGTCAGGCGGGAGGAACTACAATGAGCAGTTCTTC. Its protein is CATGSGGRNYNEQFF.